Listed below are T cell receptor beta chains from one sample, sequenced in a study of tumor-infiltrating lymphocytes in primary liver carcinoma. One entry per CDR3 protein results from TCRdb running MiXCR on the multiplex PCR reads. Of hundreds of thousands of distinct CDR3 sequences listed, over 55% are singletons. Sequencing input: peripheral blood. These receptors were collected from a man aged 35 to 55 with primary liver carcinoma and hepatitis B virus infection. Each CDR3 is given with its conserved first and last residue. The D gene is left open where the match is weak. Expanded clones get a size class; other rows say once, few or many, or leave the size out.

clone_size j_call v_call cdr3_length d_call cdr3_aa cdr3_nt
- TRBJ2-1 TRBV28 15 - CASSPGTLLYNERFF TGTGCCAGCAGCCCCGGGACTCTACTATACAATGAGCGGTTCTTC
- TRBJ2-7 TRBV5-6 14 TRBD2 CASSFPGLANEQYF TGTGCCAGCAGCTTTCCGGGACTAGCCAACGAGCAGTACTTC
- TRBJ2-3 TRBV7-9 18 TRBD2 CASSPNRGLAGGTDTQYF TGTGCCAGCAGTCCTAACCGCGGACTAGCGGGAGGCACAGATACGCAGTATTTT
- TRBJ1-1 TRBV12-3/TRBV12-4 14 - CASTPTIVSTEAFF TGTGCCAGCACTCCCACCATAGTAAGCACTGAAGCTTTCTTT
- TRBJ2-5 TRBV29-1 15 TRBD1 CSVGADRQRAETQYF TGCAGCGTTGGAGCGGACAGGCAGCGAGCAGAGACCCAGTACTTC
- TRBJ2-5 TRBV6-2/TRBV6-3 15 - CACSWASREMETQYF TGTGCTTGCAGTTGGGCGTCCAGGGAGATGGAGACCCAGTACTTC
- TRBJ2-1 TRBV14 16 TRBD2 CVSSQNGRDYHNEQFF TGTGTCAGCAGCCAAAACGGCCGGGACTACCACAATGAGCAGTTCTTC
many TRBJ1-5 TRBV6-2/TRBV6-3 13 - CASSYSGVAPQHF TGTGCCAGCAGTTACTCGGGGGTCGCGCCCCAGCATTTT
many TRBJ1-5 TRBV4-3 16 - CASSQDPERGNQPQHF TGCGCCAGCAGCCAAGACCCGGAAAGGGGCAATCAGCCCCAGCATTTT
many TRBJ2-5 TRBV6-2/TRBV6-3 12 - CASSSRTAHMYF TGTGCCAGCAGTTCCCGGACAGCCCATATGTACTTC
- TRBJ2-3 TRBV4-2 18 TRBD2 CTSSQGTTSGRLTDTQYF TGCACAAGCAGCCAAGGTACCACTAGCGGGAGGCTCACAGATACGCAGTATTTT